The present T cell receptor beta chain was sequenced within a study of T cells after posttransplantation cyclophosphamide. Study-wide results and limits: Skin or GI-infiltrating T cells shared few TRB sequences with blood.

Points on this clone: Its antigen is currently unknown.

TCRdb keeps only in-frame clones here, not all; method: immunoSEQ multiplex PCR. The sample consists of 25,000 to 35,000 clones, about nine tenths of them appearing once. The CDR3 is 13 residues long. V lost 4 bases, J lost 11 bases, and 11 bases stayed unmatched. Germline CDR1 is SGHNT and CDR2 is YYREEE (reference sequence). The J gene is TRBJ1-1, the V gene TRBV5-4; TRBD1 matches at 7 bases. The TCR sequence derives from a man aged 45-65 years. The specimen was PBMCs. The CDR3 here is CASSPDRERRAFF. The CDR3 DNA sequence: TGTGCCAGCAGCCCCGACAGGGAACGTAGGGCTTTCTTT.